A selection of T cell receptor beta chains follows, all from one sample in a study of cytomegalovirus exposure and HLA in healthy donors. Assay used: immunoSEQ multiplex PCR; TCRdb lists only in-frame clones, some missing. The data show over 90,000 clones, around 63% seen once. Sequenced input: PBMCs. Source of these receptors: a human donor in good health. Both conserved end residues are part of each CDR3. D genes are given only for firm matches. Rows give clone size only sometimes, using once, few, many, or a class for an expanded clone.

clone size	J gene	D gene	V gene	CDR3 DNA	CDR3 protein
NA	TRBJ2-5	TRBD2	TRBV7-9	TGTGCCAGCAGCTCCAACCCGGGACTAGCGGGATTAGAGACCCAGTACTTC	CASSSNPGLAGLETQYF
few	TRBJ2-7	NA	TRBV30	TGTGCCTGGAGTGTACGAGGCGGGCGAGAGTACTTC	CAWSVRGGREYF
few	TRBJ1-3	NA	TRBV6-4	TGTGCCAGCAGTGAGCGCAGGGTCTACGGAAACACCATATATTTT	CASSERRVYGNTIYF
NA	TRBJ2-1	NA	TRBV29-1	TGCAGCGTTGGGACATTCAATGAGCAGTTCTTC	CSVGTFNEQFF
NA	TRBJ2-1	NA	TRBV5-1	TGCGCCAGCAGCTATAGTTCACAGACAAGAAACAATGAGCAGTTCTTC	CASSYSSQTRNNEQFF
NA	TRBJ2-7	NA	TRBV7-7	TGTGCCAGCAGCCCGACTGGTTATGACGAGCAGTACTTC	CASSPTGYDEQYF
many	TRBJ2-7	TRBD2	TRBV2	TGTGCCAGCAGCATCGAGACCGGGACTAGCGTGAGCGAGCAGTACTTC	CASSIETGTSVSEQYF
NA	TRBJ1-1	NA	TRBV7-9	TGTGCCAGCAGCTTTGGGGGACAAAGGGCGAACACTGAAGCTTTCTTT	CASSFGGQRANTEAFF
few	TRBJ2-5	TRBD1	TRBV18	TGTGCCAGCTCACCAAGGACAGGGAAGCAGGAGACCCAGTACTTC	CASSPRTGKQETQYF
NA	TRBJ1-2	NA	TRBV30	TGTGCCTGGAGTAGGAGAGGGCGGTATGGCTACACCTTC	CAWSRRGRYGYTF
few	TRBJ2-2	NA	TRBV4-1	TGCGCCAGCACTATCCGACAGTACACCGGGGAGCTGTTTTTT	CASTIRQYTGELFF
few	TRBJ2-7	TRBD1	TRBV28	TGTGCCAGCAGTTTTTTTGGACAGGGGGACGACGAGCAGTACTTC	CASSFFGQGDDEQYF
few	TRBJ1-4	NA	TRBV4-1	TGCGCCAGCAGCCTCGCGGTTCGGAGTCCGATGGAAAAACTGTTTTTT	CASSLAVRSPMEKLFF
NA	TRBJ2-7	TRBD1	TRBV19	TGTGCCAGTAGTTACGGGACAGGGAATCGCGAGCAGTACTTC	CASSYGTGNREQYF
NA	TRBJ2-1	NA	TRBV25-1	TGTGCCAGCAGTCAGGTACGCGGGTCCGGGCGAAATGAGCAGTTCTTC	CASSQVRGSGRNEQFF
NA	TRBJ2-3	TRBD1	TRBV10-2	TGCGCCAGCAGTGACCCCTGGGGGGACAGGGAGAGCACAGATACGCAGTATTTT	CASSDPWGDRESTDTQYF
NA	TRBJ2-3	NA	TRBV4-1	TGCGCCAGCAGCCAAGCCCCTAGATCATGGGATACGCAGTATTTT	CASSQAPRSWDTQYF
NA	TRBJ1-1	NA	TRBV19	TGTGCCAGTAGTATAGGAGTTAACACTGAAGCTTTCTTT	CASSIGVNTEAFF
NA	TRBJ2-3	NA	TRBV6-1	TGTGCCAGCAGTGAAGTTAGGCGGCCGAGCACAGATACGCAGTATTTT	CASSEVRRPSTDTQYF
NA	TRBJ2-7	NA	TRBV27	TGTGCCAGCAGTTTTGACGGGATCTCCTACGAGCAGTACTTC	CASSFDGISYEQYF
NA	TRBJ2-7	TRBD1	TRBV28	TGTGCCAGCACCTATGAGGGGGCCCACAACTACGAGCAGTACTTC	CASTYEGAHNYEQYF
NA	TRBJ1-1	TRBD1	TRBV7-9	TGTGCCAGCAACCCCGGGACAGCGAACACTGAAGCTTTCTTT	CASNPGTANTEAFF
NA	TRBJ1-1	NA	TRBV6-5	TGTGCCAGCAGTTACTCGCAGCAGGGAAGGGGCACTGAAGCTTTCTTT	CASSYSQQGRGTEAFF
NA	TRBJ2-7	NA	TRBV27	TGTGCCAGCAGCCTATTCCGGGGGAGTACCTACGAGCAGTACTTC	CASSLFRGSTYEQYF
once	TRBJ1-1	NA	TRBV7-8	TGTGCCAGCAGCCCCCCCGGGGGTCGAACTGAAGCTTTCTTT	CASSPPGGRTEAFF
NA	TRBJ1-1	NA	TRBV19	TGTGCCAGTAGTATATTTGGGCAGGGGAGTACTGAAGCTTTCTTT	CASSIFGQGSTEAFF
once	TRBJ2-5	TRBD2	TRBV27	TGTGCCAGCAGTCGGGGAGGGGATCGTAGGGAGACCCAGTACTTC	CASSRGGDRRETQYF
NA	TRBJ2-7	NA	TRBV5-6	TGTGCCAGCAGCTTGAGGTTTGACGGGGGTGGCGAGCAGTACTTC	CASSLRFDGGGEQYF
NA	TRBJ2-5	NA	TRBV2	TGTGCCAGCAGTGGAGTAGAACCCGTCGAAGCCCAAGAGACCCAGTACTTC	CASSGVEPVEAQETQYF
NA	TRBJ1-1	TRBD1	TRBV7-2	TGTGCCAGCAGCTTACCAAGGACAGGGCACACTGAAGCTTTCTTT	CASSLPRTGHTEAFF
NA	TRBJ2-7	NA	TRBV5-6	TGTGCCAGCAGCTTCGGGGGTTACGAGCAGTACTTC	CASSFGGYEQYF
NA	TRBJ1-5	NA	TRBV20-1	TGCAGTGCTAGAGGAGGACAGTCCCAGCATTTT	CSARGGQSQHF
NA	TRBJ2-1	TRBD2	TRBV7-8	TGTGCCAGCAGCTGGGGGGGGGAGCAGTTCTTC	CASSWGGEQFF
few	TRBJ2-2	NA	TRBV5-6	TGTGCCAGCAGCTTGGGGGGGCCCGGGGAGCTGTTTTTT	CASSLGGPGELFF
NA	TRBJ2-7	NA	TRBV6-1	TGTGCCAGCAGAGTCCGGGGGGCGTCCAAGGACGAGCAGTACTTC	CASRVRGASKDEQYF
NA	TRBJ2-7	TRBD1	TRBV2	TGTGCCAGCAGACCTCCGGGACAGGCGGCCTACGAGCAGTACTTC	CASRPPGQAAYEQYF
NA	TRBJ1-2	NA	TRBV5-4	TGTGCCAGCAGCTTGGAGTCCCCGACAGGCGGTCGGATCTATGGCTACACCTTC	CASSLESPTGGRIYGYTF
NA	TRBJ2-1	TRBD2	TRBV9	TGTGCCAGCAGCGTAGCTTATCGGGAGGTCGGCGACAATGAGCAGTTCTTC	CASSVAYREVGDNEQFF
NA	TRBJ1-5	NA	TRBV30	TGTGCCTGGAGTGTACAGCCCGATCAGCCCCAGCATTTT	CAWSVQPDQPQHF
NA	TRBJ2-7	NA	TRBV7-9	TGTGCCAGCAGCTTAGACAGGCCCGAGCAGTACTTC	CASSLDRPEQYF
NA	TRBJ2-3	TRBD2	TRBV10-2	TGCGCCAGCTCGAGACTAGCGGGTAGCACAGATACGCAGTATTTT	CASSRLAGSTDTQYF
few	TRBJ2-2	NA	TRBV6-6	TGTGCCAGCAGTTTCGACAGCAACACCGGGGAGCTGTTTTTT	CASSFDSNTGELFF